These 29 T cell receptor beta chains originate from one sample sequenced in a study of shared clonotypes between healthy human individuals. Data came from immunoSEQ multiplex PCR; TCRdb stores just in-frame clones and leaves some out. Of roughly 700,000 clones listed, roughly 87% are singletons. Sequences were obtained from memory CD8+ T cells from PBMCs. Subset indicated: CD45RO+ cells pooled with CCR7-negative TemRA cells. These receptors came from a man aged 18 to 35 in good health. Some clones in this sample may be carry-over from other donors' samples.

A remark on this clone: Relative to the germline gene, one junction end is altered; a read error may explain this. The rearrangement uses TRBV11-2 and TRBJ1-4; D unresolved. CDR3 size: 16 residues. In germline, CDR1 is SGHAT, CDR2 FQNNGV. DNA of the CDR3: TGTGCCAGCAGCTCCCCCTCAGTAGGGATTTGGGAAAGACTGTTTTTT. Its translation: CASSSPSVGIWERLFF.

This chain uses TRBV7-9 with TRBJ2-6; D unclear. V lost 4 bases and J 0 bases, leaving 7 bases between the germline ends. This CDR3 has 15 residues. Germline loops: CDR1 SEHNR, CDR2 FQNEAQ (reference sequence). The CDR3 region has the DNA TGTGCCAGCAGCTCGGTGAGCTCTGGGGCCAACGTCCTGACTTTC. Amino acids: CASSSVSSGANVLTF.

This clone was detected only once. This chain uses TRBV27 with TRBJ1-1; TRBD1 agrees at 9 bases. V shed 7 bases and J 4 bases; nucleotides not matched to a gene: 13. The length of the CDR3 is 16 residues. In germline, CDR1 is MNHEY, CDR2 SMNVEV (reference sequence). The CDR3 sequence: CASTFTGGQGITEAFF. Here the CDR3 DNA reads TGTGCCAGCACATTCACGGGTGGACAGGGGATCACTGAAGCTTTCTTT.

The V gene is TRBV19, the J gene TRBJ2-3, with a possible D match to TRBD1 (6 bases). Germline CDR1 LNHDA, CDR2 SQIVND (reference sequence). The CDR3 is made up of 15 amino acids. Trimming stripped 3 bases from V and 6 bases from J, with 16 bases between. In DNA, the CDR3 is TGTGCCAGTAGTATGCTTACAGGGATTTTGGATACGCAGTATTTT. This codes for CASSMLTGILDTQYF.

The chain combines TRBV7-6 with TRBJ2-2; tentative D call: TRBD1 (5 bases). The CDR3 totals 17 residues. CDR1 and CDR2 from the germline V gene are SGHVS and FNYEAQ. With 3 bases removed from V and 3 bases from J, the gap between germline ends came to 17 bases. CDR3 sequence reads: CASSLLQVVPDTGELFF. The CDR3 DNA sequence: TGTGCCAGCAGCTTGCTACAGGTGGTCCCAGACACCGGGGAGCTGTTTTTT.

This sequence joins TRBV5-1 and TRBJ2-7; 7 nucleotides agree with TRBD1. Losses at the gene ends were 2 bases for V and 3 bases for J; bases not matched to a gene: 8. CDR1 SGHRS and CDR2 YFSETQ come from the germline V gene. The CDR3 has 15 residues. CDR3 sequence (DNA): TGCGCCAGCAGCTTAGGGACAGAAACTCTCTACGAGCAGTACTTC. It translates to CASSLGTETLYEQYF.

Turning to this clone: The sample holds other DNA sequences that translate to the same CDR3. Written as DNA, the CDR3 is TGTGCCAGCAGCTTAAGGGCAGATACGCAGTATTTT. As protein: CASSLRADTQYF. This chain connects TRBV7-2 to TRBJ2-3; D ambiguous. V was clipped by 2 bases and J by 4 bases, with 4 bases between them. Germline V CDR1 and CDR2: SGHTA, FQGNSA. CDR3 length: 12 residues.

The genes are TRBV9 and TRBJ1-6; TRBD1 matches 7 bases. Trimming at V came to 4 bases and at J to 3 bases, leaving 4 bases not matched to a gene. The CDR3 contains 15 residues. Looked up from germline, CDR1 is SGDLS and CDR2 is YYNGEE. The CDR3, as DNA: TGTGCCAGCAGCCCCGGGACAGACTATAATTCACCCCTCCACTTT. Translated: CASSPGTDYNSPLHF.

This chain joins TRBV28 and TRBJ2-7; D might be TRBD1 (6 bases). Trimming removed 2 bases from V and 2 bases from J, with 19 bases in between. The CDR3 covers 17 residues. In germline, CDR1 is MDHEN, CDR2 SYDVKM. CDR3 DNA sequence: TGTGCCAGCAGTTTACCGTTAAACCGGGACATCACCTACGAGCAGTACTTC. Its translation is CASSLPLNRDITYEQYF. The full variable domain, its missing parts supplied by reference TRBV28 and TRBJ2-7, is DVKVTQSSRYLVKRTGEKVFLECVQDMDHENMFWYRQDPGLGLRLIYFSYDVKMKEKGDIPEGYSVSREKKERFSLILESASTNQTSMYLCASSLPLNRDITYEQYFGPGTRLTVT.

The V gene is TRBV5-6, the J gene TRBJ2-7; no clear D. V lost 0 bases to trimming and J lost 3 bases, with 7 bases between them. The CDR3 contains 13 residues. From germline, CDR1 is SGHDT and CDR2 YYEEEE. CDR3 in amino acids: CASSLGGIYEQYF. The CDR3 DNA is TGTGCCAGCAGCTTGGGTGGAATCTACGAGCAGTACTTC.

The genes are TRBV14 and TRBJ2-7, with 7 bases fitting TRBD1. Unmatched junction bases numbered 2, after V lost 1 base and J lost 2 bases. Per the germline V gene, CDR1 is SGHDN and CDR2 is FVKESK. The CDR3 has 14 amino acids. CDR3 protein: CASSQVGQTYEQYF. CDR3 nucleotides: TGTGCCAGCAGCCAAGTGGGACAGACCTACGAGCAGTACTTC.

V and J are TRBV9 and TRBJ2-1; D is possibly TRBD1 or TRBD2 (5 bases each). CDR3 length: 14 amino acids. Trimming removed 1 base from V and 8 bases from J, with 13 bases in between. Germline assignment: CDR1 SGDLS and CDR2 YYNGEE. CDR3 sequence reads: CASSVSGALDEQFF. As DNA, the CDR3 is TGTGCCAGCAGCGTATCCGGGGCTCTCGATGAGCAGTTCTTC. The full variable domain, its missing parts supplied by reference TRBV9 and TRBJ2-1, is DSGVTQTPKHLITATGQRVTLRCSPRSGDLSVYWYQQSLDQGLQFLIQYYNGEERAKGNILERFSAQQFPDLHSELNLSSLELGDSALYFCASSVSGALDEQFFGPGTRLTVL.

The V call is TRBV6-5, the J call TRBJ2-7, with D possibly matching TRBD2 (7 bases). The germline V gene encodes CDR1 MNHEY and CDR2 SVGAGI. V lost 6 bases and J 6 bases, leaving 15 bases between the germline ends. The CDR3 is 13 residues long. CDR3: CASRKGGVGEQYF. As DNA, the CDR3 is TGTGCCAGCAGGAAGGGGGGGGTGGGCGAGCAGTACTTC.

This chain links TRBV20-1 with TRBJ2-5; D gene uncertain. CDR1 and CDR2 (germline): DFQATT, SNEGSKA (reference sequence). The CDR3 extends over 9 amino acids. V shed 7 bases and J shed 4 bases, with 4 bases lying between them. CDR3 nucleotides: TGCAGTGTGGGAGAGACCCAGTACTTC. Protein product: CSVGETQYF.

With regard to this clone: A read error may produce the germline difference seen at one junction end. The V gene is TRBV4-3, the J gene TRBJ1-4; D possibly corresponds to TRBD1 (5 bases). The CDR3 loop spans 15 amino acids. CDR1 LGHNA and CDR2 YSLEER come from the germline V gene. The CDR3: CASSQDITQGPEPNF. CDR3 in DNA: TGCGCCAGCAGCCAAGATATCACCCAGGGACCCGAACCCAATTTT.

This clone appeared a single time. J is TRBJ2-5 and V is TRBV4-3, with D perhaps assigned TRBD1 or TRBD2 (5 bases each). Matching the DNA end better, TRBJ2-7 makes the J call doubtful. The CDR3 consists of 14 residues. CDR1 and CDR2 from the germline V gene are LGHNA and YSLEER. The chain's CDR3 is CASSQGSGQYEQYF. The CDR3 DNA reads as TGCGCCAGCAGCCAAGGTTCGGGGCAATACGAGCAGTACTTC.

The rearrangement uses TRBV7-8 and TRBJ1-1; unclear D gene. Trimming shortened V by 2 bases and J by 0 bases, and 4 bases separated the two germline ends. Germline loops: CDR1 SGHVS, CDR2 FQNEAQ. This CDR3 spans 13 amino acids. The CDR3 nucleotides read TGTGCCAGCAGCTTACCCATGAACACTGAAGCTTTCTTT. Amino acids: CASSLPMNTEAFF.

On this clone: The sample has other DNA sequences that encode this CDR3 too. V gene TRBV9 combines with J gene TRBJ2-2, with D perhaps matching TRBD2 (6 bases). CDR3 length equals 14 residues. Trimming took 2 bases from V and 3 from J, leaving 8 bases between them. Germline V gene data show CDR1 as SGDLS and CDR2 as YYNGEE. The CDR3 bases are TGTGCCAGCAGCGTCGGGGGAGACACCGGGGAGCTGTTTTTT. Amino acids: CASSVGGDTGELFF.

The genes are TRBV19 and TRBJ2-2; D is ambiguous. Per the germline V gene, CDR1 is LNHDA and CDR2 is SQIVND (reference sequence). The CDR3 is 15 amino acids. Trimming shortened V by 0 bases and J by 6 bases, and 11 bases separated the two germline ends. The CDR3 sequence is CASSIDRSFSGELFF. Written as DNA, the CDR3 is TGTGCCAGTAGTATAGACAGGTCCTTCTCCGGGGAGCTGTTTTTT. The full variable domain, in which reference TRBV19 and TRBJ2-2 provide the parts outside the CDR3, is DGGITQSPKYLFRKEGQNVTLSCEQNLNHDAMYWYRQDPGQGLRLIYYSQIVNDFQKGDIAEGYSVSREKKESFPLTVTSAQKNPTAFYLCASSIDRSFSGELFFGEGSRLTVL.

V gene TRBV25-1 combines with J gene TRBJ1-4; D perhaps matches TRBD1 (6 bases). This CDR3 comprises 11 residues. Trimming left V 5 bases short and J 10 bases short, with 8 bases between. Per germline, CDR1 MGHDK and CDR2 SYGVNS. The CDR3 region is CASSIQGKLFF. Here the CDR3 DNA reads TGTGCCAGCAGTATACAGGGAAAACTGTTTTTT.

The CDR3 is CASSPGSWAGGYNEQFF. The CDR3 nucleotides are TGTGCCAGCAGCCCGGGTTCGTGGGCGGGAGGGTACAATGAGCAGTTCTTC. This chain links TRBV5-4 with TRBJ2-1; 9 bases align to TRBD2. V lost 4 bases, J lost 4 bases, and 12 bases stayed unmatched. The CDR3 sequence is 17 residues long. The germline CDR1 and CDR2 sequences are SGHNT and YYREEE (reference sequence).

The CDR3 DNA is TGTGCCAGCAGCCCGGCGGTGGGGGGCCGGAAGGATGACCAGTACTTC. Translation gives CASSPAVGGRKDDQYF. The chain combines TRBV27 with TRBJ2-5; the D gene could be TRBD1 or TRBD2 (6 bases each). V gave up 6 bases and J gave up 10 bases, with 27 bases separating them. This CDR3 has 16 residues. The germline V gene encodes CDR1 MNHEY and CDR2 SMNVEV (reference sequence).

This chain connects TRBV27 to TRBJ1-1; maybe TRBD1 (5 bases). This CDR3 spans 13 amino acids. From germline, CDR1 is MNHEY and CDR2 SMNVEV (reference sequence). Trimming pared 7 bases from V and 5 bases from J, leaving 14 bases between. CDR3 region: CASMGGAWTEAFF. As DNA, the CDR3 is TGTGCCAGCATGGGCGGGGCATGGACTGAAGCTTTCTTT.

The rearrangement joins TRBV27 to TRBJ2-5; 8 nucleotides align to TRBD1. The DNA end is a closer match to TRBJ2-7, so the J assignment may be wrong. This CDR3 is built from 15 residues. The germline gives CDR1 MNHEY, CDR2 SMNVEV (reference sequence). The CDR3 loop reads CASSPGTGYIHEQYF. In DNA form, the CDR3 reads TGTGCCAGCAGTCCAGGGACAGGCTATATCCACGAGCAGTACTTC.

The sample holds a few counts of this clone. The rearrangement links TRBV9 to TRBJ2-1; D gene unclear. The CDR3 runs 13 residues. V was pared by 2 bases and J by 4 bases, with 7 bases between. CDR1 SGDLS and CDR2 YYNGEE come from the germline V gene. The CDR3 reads CASSVTLYNEQFF. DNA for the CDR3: TGTGCCAGCAGCGTCACCCTATACAATGAGCAGTTCTTC.

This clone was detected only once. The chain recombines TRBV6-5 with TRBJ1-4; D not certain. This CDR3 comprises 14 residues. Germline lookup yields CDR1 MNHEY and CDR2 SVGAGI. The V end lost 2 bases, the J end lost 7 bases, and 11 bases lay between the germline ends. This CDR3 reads CASSYTAAGEKLFF. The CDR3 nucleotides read TGTGCCAGCAGTTACACGGCGGCCGGTGAAAAACTGTTTTTT.

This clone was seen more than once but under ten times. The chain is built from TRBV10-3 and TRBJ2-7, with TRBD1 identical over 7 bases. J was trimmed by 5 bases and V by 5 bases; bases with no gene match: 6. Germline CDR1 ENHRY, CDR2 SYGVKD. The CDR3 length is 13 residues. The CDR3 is CAISRQGSDEQYF. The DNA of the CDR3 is TGTGCCATCAGTCGACAGGGTTCCGACGAGCAGTACTTC.

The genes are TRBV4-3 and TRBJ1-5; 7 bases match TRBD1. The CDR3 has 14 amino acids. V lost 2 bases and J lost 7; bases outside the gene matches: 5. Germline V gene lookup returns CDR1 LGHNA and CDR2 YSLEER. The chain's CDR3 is CASSQNRGYQPQHF. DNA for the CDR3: TGCGCCAGCAGCCAAAACAGGGGATACCAGCCCCAGCATTTT.

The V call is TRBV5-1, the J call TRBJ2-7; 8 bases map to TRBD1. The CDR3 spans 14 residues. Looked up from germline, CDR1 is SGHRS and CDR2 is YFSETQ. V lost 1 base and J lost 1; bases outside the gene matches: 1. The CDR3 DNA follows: TGCGCCAGCAGCTTGTGGACAGGGTCCTACGAGCAGTACTTC. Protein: CASSLWTGSYEQYF. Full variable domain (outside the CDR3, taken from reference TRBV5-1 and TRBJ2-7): KAGVTQTPRYLIKTRGQQVTLSCSPISGHRSVSWYQQTPGQGLQFLFEYFSETQRNKGNFPGRFSGRQFSNSRSEMNVSTLELGDSALYLCASSLWTGSYEQYFGPGTRLTVT.